This T cell receptor (beta chain) was captured in a study of cytomegalovirus exposure and HLA in healthy donors. Study findings and constraints: Prediction of most subjects' HLA-A and HLA-B alleles by TCR beta sequences was reportedly accurate. The study listed roughly 150 cytomegalovirus-associated TCR beta chains.

Deletions cut 4 bases from V and 4 bases from J, with 18 bases between. Germline loops: CDR1 SGHNT, CDR2 YYREEE (reference sequence). This CDR3 is 16 amino acids long. In this sample, this clone turned up many times. Its antigen is not identified. Those who donated were healthy bone marrow donors. PCR primers comprised 60 Vbeta and 13 Jbeta primers. The table came from immunoSEQ multiplex PCR; TCRdb's copy has only in-frame clones and leaves some out. The table has about 83,000 clones, around 76% seen once. The TCR comes from a man aged 18 to 29 in good health and CMV-seropositive. The sample taken for sequencing was PBMCs. This sequence joins TRBV5-4 and TRBJ2-1; the D gene is possibly TRBD2 (5 bases). CDR3 DNA: TGTGCCAGCAGCCCCGGGATACAGCTGAGTTACAATGAGCAGTTCTTC. This gives the protein CASSPGIQLSYNEQFF.